These 30 T cell receptor beta chains came from one sample sequenced in a study of T cell clonotyping in hematopoietic cell transplantation. Clones were sequenced by immunoSEQ multiplex PCR, and TCRdb holds only the in-frame ones, with some missing. The sample lists roughly 20,000 clones, more than 70% occurring once. Specified time point: recipient sample about 28 days before transplant, after cytoreduction. This specimen consisted of peripheral blood mononuclear cells, obtained before stem cell transplant. The source is a man in his forties or fifties with acute myeloid leukemia. Some clones in this sample may be carry-over from other donors' samples.

The chain recombines TRBV16 with TRBJ2-7; D gene ambiguous. V was trimmed by 4 bases and J by 6 bases, leaving 10 bases between them. The germline CDR1 and CDR2 sequences are KGHSY and FQNENV. The CDR3 runs 12 residues. CDR3 residues: CASSRSSIEQYF. In DNA form, the CDR3 reads TGTGCCAGCAGCCGCTCGAGCATCGAGCAGTACTTC.

This chain connects TRBV28 to TRBJ2-7; unclear D gene. The ends were cut back, 6 bases at V and 1 base at J, with 10 bases in the middle. The CDR3 has 13 amino acids. CDR1 is MDHEN and CDR2 is SYDVKM in the germline V gene. CDR3 in amino acids: CASRTQKSYEQYF. The CDR3 bases are TGTGCCAGCAGGACGCAGAAGTCCTACGAGCAGTACTTC.

The rearrangement joins TRBV19 to TRBJ1-2; 10 nucleotides match TRBD1. CDR3 size: 15 residues. CDR1 is LNHDA and CDR2 is SQIVND in the germline V gene (reference sequence). V was clipped by 5 bases and J by 8 bases; unmatched bases: 11. Here the CDR3 DNA reads TGTGCCAGTAGTTCCGCGGGGACAGGGGAAAGAGGCTACACCTTC. It encodes CASSSAGTGERGYTF.

The gene calls are TRBV27 and TRBJ2-5; D gene uncertain. The CDR3 has 15 residues. The V end was cut by 0 bases, the J end by 4 bases, with 12 bases between. Germline V CDR1 and CDR2: MNHEY, SMNVEV (reference sequence). For the CDR3, the DNA is TGTGCCAGCAGTTTATCGTGGCTATCTGCAGAGACCCAGTACTTC. It translates to CASSLSWLSAETQYF.

The V call is TRBV19, the J call TRBJ2-1; possibly TRBD1 for D (6 bases). The CDR3 runs to 14 residues. V was shortened by 3 bases and J by 5 bases, with 11 bases between the two germline ends. Germline CDR1 and CDR2: LNHDA and SQIVND (reference sequence). DNA for the CDR3: TGTGCCAGTAGTATTTCGGACAGTAACAATGAGCAGTTCTTC. This sequence encodes CASSISDSNNEQFF.

V is TRBV27 and J is TRBJ1-1; D unresolved. This CDR3 region has 16 residues. V was pared by 5 bases and J by 1 base, with 17 bases between. From germline, CDR1 is MNHEY and CDR2 SMNVEV (reference sequence). The CDR3 DNA reads TGTGCCAGCAGTGAGTTTTGGGGATCGGAGAACACTGAAGCTTTCTTT. Its protein is CASSEFWGSENTEAFF.

The V and J genes are TRBV4-3 and TRBJ2-3; D is uncertain. V lost 1 base and J 1 base, leaving 12 bases between the germline ends. Germline loops: CDR1 LGHNA, CDR2 YSLEER. The CDR3 is 16 amino acids. The CDR3 DNA reads TGCGCCAGCAGCCAAGGGGGTGGATTAGGCACAGATACGCAGTATTTT. This gives the protein CASSQGGGLGTDTQYF.

This clone was counted once. This chain links TRBV27 with TRBJ2-5; no clear D gene. TRBJ2-7 explains the end of the DNA better; the J call may be wrong. The CDR3 totals 13 residues. Looked up from germline, CDR1 is MNHEY and CDR2 is SMNVEV (reference sequence). The CDR3 nucleotides are TGTGCCAGCAGTTTACTACACAGTTACGAGCAGTACTTC. Translated, it gives CASSLLHSYEQYF.

The chain uses TRBV30 and TRBJ2-7; tentatively, D is TRBD1 (5 bases). Germline V gene data show CDR1 as GTSNPN and CDR2 as SVGIG (reference sequence). Trimming removed 0 bases from V and 3 bases from J, with 9 bases in between. This CDR3 is 13 amino acids long. In DNA, the CDR3 is TGTGCCTGGAGTGTCGGGCAGGGCTACGAGCAGTACTTC. This sequence encodes CAWSVGQGYEQYF.

This clone has a handful of counts. V usage is TRBV9 and J usage is TRBJ1-6, with D possibly TRBD1 on 5 matching bases. The CDR3 covers 14 residues. CDR1 and CDR2 from the germline V gene are SGDLS and YYNGEE. V was shortened by 5 bases and J by 5 bases, with 11 bases between the two germline ends. For the CDR3, the DNA is TGTGCCAGCAGTGCCGGGACCAATAATTCACCCCTCCACTTT. Translation: CASSAGTNNSPLHF.

This clone has a single count. The chain uses TRBV7-9 and TRBJ1-2, with 8 positions matching TRBD1. Germline trimming cut 3 bases from V and 5 bases from J; bases unmatched to any gene: 11. The length of the CDR3 is 16 residues. The germline V gene encodes CDR1 SEHNR and CDR2 FQNEAQ (reference sequence). CDR3 DNA sequence: TGTGCCAGCAGCTTGTCGACAGGGGAGAACCTATATGGCTACACCTTC. Its translation: CASSLSTGENLYGYTF.

The chain joins TRBV2 to TRBJ2-1; 9 nucleotides line up with TRBD2. The CDR3 is 14 amino acids. J was trimmed by 2 bases and V by 10 bases; bases with no gene match: 6. In germline, CDR1 is SNHLY, CDR2 FYNNEI. CDR3 bases: TGTGCCACTTCAAGCGGGGGGACCTACAATGAGCAGTTCTTC. It yields the protein CATSSGGTYNEQFF.

This chain joins TRBV7-2 and TRBJ2-5; the match to TRBD2 covers 8 bases. The DNA end is more similar to TRBJ2-7, so the J call may be wrong. Germline V CDR1 and CDR2: SGHTA, FQGNSA. The CDR3 spans 15 residues. The CDR3 coding sequence is TGTGCCAGCAGCTGGAACGGGGGGGGTCCCTACGAGCAGTACTTC. As protein: CASSWNGGGPYEQYF.

This clone was counted between two and nine times. The V call is TRBV7-4, the J call TRBJ1-2; 7 bases line up with TRBD1. Germline CDR1 SGHVT, CDR2 SQSDAQ. The trim removed 6 bases at V and 7 bases at J, leaving 14 bases unmatched. The CDR3 runs to 15 residues. The CDR3: CASSKTGTVTSGYTF. CDR3 DNA sequence: TGTGCCAGCAGTAAAACCGGGACAGTGACGTCTGGCTACACCTTC.

V gene TRBV2 combines with J gene TRBJ2-3; unclear D gene. Germline CDR1 SNHLY, CDR2 FYNNEI. The ends were cut back, 4 bases at V and 6 bases at J, with 8 bases in the middle. CDR3 length: 12 residues. The CDR3 here is CASSGGSDTQYF. CDR3 in DNA: TGTGCCAGCAGTGGTGGGTCGGATACGCAGTATTTT.

This clone was detected only once. The chain employs TRBV10-1 and TRBJ2-7; TRBD1 aligns across 7 bases. The CDR3 is 14 residues long. CDR1 is WNHNN and CDR2 is SYGVQD in the germline V gene (reference sequence). V shed 6 bases, J shed 2 bases, and the junction held 7 bases outside the gene matches. The CDR3 sequence: CASRETGITYEQYF. In DNA form, the CDR3 reads TGCGCCAGCAGGGAGACAGGGATCACCTACGAGCAGTACTTC.

This sequence joins TRBV29-1 and TRBJ1-3, with D unclear. Looked up from germline, CDR1 is SQVTM and CDR2 is ANQGSEA. The germline V and J ends were trimmed by 7 bases and 4 bases, with 8 bases remaining between them. The CDR3 covers 11 residues. The CDR3 spells CSGYVGNTIYF. In DNA form, the CDR3 reads TGCAGCGGCTACGTCGGAAACACCATATATTTT.

The CDR3 is CASEGTGGTGELFF. The CDR3 DNA reads as TGTGCCAGCGAAGGGACAGGGGGCACCGGGGAGCTGTTTTTT. The chain has TRBV2 and TRBJ2-2, with TRBD1 matching over 11 bases. V shed 8 bases and J 4 bases; nucleotides not matched to a gene: 3. The germline gives CDR1 SNHLY, CDR2 FYNNEI. The CDR3 has 14 amino acids.

The chain recombines TRBV4-1 with TRBJ1-1, with a possible D match to TRBD1 (6 bases). V shed 1 base and J shed 7 bases, with 10 bases lying between them. CDR1 and CDR2 from the germline V gene are MGHRA and YSYEKL. The CDR3 contains 13 residues. CDR3 loop: CASSQVGDNEAFF. The CDR3 region has the DNA TGCGCCAGCAGCCAAGTAGGGGACAATGAAGCTTTCTTT.

The chain carries TRBV2 and TRBJ1-3, with 9 positions matching TRBD1. Germline V gene data show CDR1 as SNHLY and CDR2 as FYNNEI. The length of the CDR3 is 15 residues. Losses at the gene ends were 5 bases for V and 3 bases for J; bases not matched to a gene: 5. The CDR3 is CASSFTGGFGNTIYF. CDR3 in DNA: TGTGCCAGCAGTTTTACAGGGGGCTTTGGAAACACCATATATTTT.

The chain employs TRBV5-6 and TRBJ1-5; a possible D gene is TRBD1 (6 bases). The V gene lost 4 bases and the J gene lost 2 bases, with 13 bases spanning the gap. The germline V gene has CDR1 SGHDT and CDR2 YYEEEE. The CDR3 runs to 15 residues. The CDR3 sequence is CASSPQGSGNQPQHF. The CDR3 nucleotides read TGTGCCAGCAGCCCTCAGGGGTCCGGCAATCAGCCCCAGCATTTT.

This clone occurred a few times. Other DNA sequences in the same sample also yield this CDR3. The J gene is TRBJ2-3, the V gene TRBV2; D is perhaps TRBD1 (5 bases). This CDR3 comprises 15 residues. Germline V lookup: CDR1 SNHLY, CDR2 FYNNEI. V dropped 2 bases and J dropped 3 bases, with 12 bases sitting between them. The CDR3 bases are TGTGCCAGCAGTGAACAGGGTCTGGGGACAGATACGCAGTATTTT. Its protein is CASSEQGLGTDTQYF.

The chain employs TRBV28 and TRBJ2-3; D is unclear. Germline V lookup: CDR1 MDHEN, CDR2 SYDVKM. Between the trimmed V and J ends, which lost 7 bases and 2 bases, there was a span of 4 bases. This CDR3 spans 11 amino acids. The CDR3 loop reads CASTSTDTQYF. CDR3 bases: TGTGCCAGCACCTCCACAGATACGCAGTATTTT.

The J gene is TRBJ2-7, the V gene TRBV4-3, with TRBD2 matching over 10 bases. CDR3 length equals 14 residues. Looked up from germline, CDR1 is LGHNA and CDR2 is YSLEER. The J segment lost 3 bases and the V segment lost 8 bases, leaving 7 bases of the junction unmatched. This chain's CDR3 is CASARLAGDYEQYF. The CDR3 bases are TGCGCCAGCGCCAGACTAGCGGGTGACTACGAGCAGTACTTC.

This rearrangement joins TRBV10-3 to TRBJ1-4; TRBD1 matches 7 bases. J lost 3 bases, V lost 9 bases, and 4 bases had no gene match. The CDR3 length is 13 residues. The germline gives CDR1 ENHRY, CDR2 SYGVKD. CDR3 sequence: CAIGGAANEKLFF. The CDR3 DNA is TGTGCCATAGGGGGCGCGGCTAATGAAAAACTGTTTTTT.

The rearrangement joins TRBV7-6 to TRBJ2-4; a possible D gene is TRBD1 (6 bases). CDR1 is SGHVS, CDR2 FNYEAQ, per germline. This CDR3 is built from 14 residues. V dropped 3 bases and J dropped 8 bases, with 14 bases sitting between them. DNA of the CDR3: TGTGCCAGCAGCTTTTCAGGGGTCGGGGACATTCAGTACTTC. Encoded protein: CASSFSGVGDIQYF. Using reference TRBV7-6 and TRBJ2-4 for the parts outside the CDR3, the full variable domain is GAGVSQSPRYKVTKRGQDVALRCDPISGHVSLYWYRQALGQGPEFLTYFNYEAQQDKSGLPNDRFSAERPEGSISTLTIQRTEQRDSAMYRCASSFSGVGDIQYFGAGTRLSVL.

This chain connects TRBV19 to TRBJ1-4; perhaps TRBD1 as D (5 bases). Trimming took 2 bases from V and 10 from J, leaving 11 bases between them. Germline values: CDR1 LNHDA, CDR2 SQIVND (reference sequence). The CDR3 length is 13 residues. CDR3 bases: TGTGCCAGTAGTATATTGGACGGGGGAAAACTGTTTTTT. Translating it yields CASSILDGGKLFF.

The V and J genes are TRBV7-8 and TRBJ2-3; 12 nucleotides agree with TRBD2. The CDR3 is made up of 19 amino acids. Germline CDR1 is SGHVS and CDR2 is FQNEAQ. V was pared by 1 base and J by 2 bases, with 10 bases of the junction left unmatched. The CDR3: CASSLGQGGLAGFTDTQYF. DNA of the CDR3: TGTGCCAGCAGCTTAGGTCAGGGGGGACTAGCGGGCTTCACAGATACGCAGTATTTT.

This sequence joins TRBV29-1 and TRBJ2-7; D remains unclear. This CDR3 has 14 residues. Trimming pared 0 bases from V and 0 bases from J, leaving 9 bases between. Germline CDR1 reads SQVTM; CDR2 reads ANQGSEA. The CDR3 is CSVEDKSVSYEQYF. CDR3 DNA sequence: TGCAGCGTTGAAGATAAGTCAGTCTCCTACGAGCAGTACTTC.

The chain combines TRBV19 with TRBJ1-2; no reliable D call. The CDR3 runs 15 residues. Trimming cost V 3 bases and J 4 bases, with 15 bases left between them. Germline lookup yields CDR1 LNHDA and CDR2 SQIVND (reference sequence). The CDR3 loop reads CASSMFEEFRYGYTF. The CDR3 coding sequence is TGTGCCAGTAGTATGTTCGAGGAATTTCGCTATGGCTACACCTTC.